This is a list of T cell receptor beta chains from one sample in a study of T-cell memory formation after mild COVID-19. TCRdb called the 5' RACE reads again in MiXCR, with one record for every CDR3 protein. The data show some 210,000 distinct CDR3 sequences, approximately 20% seen once. Specimen: PBMCs or a T cell subset sorted from them (not recorded which). The source is an adult woman who had mild COVID-19 (a few samples of this study predate the infection). Cell type and time point are not known. The CDR3 runs from the conserved cysteine through the conserved F or W. A D gene is named only where the DNA matches it firmly. Expanded clones get a size class; other rows say once, few or many, or leave the size out.

j_gene,v_gene,abundance,d_gene,CDR3aa,CDR3nt
TRBJ2-2,TRBV12-3/TRBV12-4,.,.,CASSFLFPGELFF,TGTGCCAGCAGTTTCCTCTTTCCCGGGGAGCTGTTTTTT
TRBJ2-7,TRBV6-5,few,.,CASSLEPGAYEQYF,TGTGCCAGCAGCCTGGAGCCGGGGGCCTACGAGCAGTACTTC
TRBJ2-5,TRBV7-2,.,.,CASSLGSRGVTQYF,TGTGCCAGCAGCTTAGGTTCCAGGGGGGTGACCCAGTACTTC
TRBJ2-3,TRBV11-2,.,TRBD1,CASSRRDRGGHTYTQYF,TGTGCCAGCAGCCGCCGGGACAGGGGGGGACACACATATACGCAGTATTTT
TRBJ1-1,TRBV6-5,few,.,CASRYKGRPNTEAFF,TGTGCCAGCAGGTATAAGGGAAGGCCGAACACTGAAGCTTTCTTT
TRBJ2-1,TRBV24-1,few,TRBD2,CATSDTRLAGASYNEQFF,TGTGCCACCAGTGACACCCGACTAGCGGGTGCTTCCTACAATGAGCAGTTCTTC
TRBJ2-1,TRBV7-3,.,.,CASSKGDGRKQFF,TGTGCCAGCAGCAAGGGGGATGGGCGGAAGCAGTTCTTC
TRBJ2-1,TRBV20-1,few,.,CSAREQARPEGEQFF,TGCAGTGCTAGAGAGCAGGCCCGTCCGGAGGGTGAGCAGTTCTTC
TRBJ2-3,TRBV29-1,few,TRBD2,CSVETSRVTQYF,TGCAGCGTTGAGACTAGCCGCGTCACGCAGTATTTT
TRBJ1-2,TRBV10-3,few,.,CAVRDEGYGYTF,TGTGCCGTGCGGGACGAGGGGTATGGCTACACCTTC